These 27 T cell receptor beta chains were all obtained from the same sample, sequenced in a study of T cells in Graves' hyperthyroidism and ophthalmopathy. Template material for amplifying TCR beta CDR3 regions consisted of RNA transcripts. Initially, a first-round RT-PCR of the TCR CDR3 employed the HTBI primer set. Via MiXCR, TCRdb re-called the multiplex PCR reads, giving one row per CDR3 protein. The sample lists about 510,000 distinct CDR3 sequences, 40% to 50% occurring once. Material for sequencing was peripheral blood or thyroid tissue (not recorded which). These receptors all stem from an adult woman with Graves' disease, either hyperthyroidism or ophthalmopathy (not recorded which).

The CDR3 DNA follows: TGTGCCAGCAGCTCTATGGGGGGGACGAACACTGAAGCTTTCTTT. Its translation is CASSSMGGTNTEAFF. This rearrangement joins TRBV9 to TRBJ1-1, with D possibly matching TRBD1 (5 bases). Trimming removed 4 bases at V and 1 base at J, with 14 bases between. Germline V CDR1 and CDR2: SGDLS, YYNGEE. The CDR3 runs to 15 residues.

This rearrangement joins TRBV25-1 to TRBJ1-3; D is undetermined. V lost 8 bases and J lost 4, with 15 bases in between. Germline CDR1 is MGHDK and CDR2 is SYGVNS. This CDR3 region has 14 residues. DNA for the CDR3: TGTGCCAGCCAATACGGGAATTCCGGAAACACCATATATTTT. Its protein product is CASQYGNSGNTIYF.

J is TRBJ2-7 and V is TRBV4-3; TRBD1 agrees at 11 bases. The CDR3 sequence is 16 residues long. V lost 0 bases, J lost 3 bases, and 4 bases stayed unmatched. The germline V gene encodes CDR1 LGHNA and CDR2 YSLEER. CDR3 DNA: TGCGCCAGCAGCCAAGATGGGACAGGGGGTTTCTACGAGCAGTACTTC. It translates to CASSQDGTGGFYEQYF.

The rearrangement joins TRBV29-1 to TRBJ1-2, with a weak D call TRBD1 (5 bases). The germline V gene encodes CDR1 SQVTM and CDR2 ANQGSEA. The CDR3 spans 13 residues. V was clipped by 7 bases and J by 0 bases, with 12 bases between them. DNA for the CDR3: TGCAGCGCCGGGGGACTGACTAACTATGGCTACACCTTC. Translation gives CSAGGLTNYGYTF.

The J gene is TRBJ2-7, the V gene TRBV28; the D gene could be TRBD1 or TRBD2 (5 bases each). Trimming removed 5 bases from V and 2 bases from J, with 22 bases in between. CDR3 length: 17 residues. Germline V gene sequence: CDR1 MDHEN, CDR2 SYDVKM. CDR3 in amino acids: CASSLALETETAYEQYF. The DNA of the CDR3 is TGTGCCAGCAGTCTAGCCCTGGAGACAGAGACCGCCTACGAGCAGTACTTC.

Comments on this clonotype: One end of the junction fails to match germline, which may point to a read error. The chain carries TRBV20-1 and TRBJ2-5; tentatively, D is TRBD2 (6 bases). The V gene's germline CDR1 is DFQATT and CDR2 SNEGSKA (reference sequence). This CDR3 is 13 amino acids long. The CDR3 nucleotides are TGCAGTGCTAGTTCAGGCCCGGGGGAGACCCGGTACTTC. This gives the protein CSASSGPGETRYF.

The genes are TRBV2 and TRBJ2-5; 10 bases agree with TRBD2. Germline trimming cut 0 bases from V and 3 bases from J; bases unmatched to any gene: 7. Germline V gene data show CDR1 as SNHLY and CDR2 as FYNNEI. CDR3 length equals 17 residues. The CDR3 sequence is CASSEAVGSGREETQYF. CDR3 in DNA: TGTGCCAGCAGTGAAGCTGTCGGGAGCGGGAGGGAAGAGACCCAGTACTTC.

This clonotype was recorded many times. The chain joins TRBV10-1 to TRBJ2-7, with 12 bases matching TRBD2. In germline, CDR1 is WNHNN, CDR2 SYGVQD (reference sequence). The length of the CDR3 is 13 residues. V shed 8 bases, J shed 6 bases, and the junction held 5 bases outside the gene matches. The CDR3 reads CASLTSGRSEQYF. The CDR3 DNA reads TGCGCCAGCCTCACTAGCGGGAGGAGCGAGCAGTACTTC.

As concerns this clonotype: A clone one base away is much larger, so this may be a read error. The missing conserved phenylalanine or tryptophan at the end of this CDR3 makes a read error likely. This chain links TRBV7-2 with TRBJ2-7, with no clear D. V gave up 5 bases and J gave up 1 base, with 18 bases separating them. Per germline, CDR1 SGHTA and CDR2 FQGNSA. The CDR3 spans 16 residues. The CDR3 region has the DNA TGTGCCAGCAGCGTCCACCTCATGGGCAATTCCTACGAGCAGTACCTC. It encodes CASSVHLMGNSYEQYL.

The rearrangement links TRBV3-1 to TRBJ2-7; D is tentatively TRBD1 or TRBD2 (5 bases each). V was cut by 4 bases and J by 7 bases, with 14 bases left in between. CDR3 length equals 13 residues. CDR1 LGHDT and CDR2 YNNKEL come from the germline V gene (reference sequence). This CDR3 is CASSRDGLGEQYF. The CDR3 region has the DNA TGTGCCAGCAGCCGGGACGGATTAGGTGAGCAGTACTTC.

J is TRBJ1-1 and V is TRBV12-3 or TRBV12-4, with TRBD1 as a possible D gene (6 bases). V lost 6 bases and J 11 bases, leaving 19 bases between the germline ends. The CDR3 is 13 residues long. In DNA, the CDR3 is TGTGCCAGCAGGGCCGATTGGGGGCTAGGGGCTTTCTTT. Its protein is CASRADWGLGAFF.

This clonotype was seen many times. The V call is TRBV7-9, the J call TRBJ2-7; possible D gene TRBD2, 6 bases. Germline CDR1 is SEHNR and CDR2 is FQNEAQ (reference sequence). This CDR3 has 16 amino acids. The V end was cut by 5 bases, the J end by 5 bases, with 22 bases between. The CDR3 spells CASSQTRGLASHEQYF. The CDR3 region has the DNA TGTGCCAGCAGCCAAACACGAGGGCTAGCGTCCCACGAGCAGTACTTC. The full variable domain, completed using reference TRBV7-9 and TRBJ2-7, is DTGVSQNPRHKITKRGQNVTFRCDPISEHNRLYWYRQTLGQGPEFLTYFQNEAQLEKSRLLSDRFSAERPKGSFSTLEIQRTEQGDSAMYLCASSQTRGLASHEQYFGPGTRLTVT.

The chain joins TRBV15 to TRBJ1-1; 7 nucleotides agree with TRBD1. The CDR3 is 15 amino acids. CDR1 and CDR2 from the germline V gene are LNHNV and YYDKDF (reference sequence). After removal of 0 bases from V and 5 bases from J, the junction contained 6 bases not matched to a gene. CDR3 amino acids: CATSRDGQGVTEAFF. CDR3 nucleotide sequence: TGTGCCACCAGCAGAGATGGGCAGGGGGTTACTGAAGCTTTCTTT.

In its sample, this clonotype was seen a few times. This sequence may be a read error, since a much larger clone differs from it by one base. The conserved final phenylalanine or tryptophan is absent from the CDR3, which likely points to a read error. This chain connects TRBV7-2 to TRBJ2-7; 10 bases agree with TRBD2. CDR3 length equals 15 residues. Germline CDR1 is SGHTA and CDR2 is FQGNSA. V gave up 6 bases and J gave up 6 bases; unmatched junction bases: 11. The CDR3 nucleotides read TGTGCCAGCAGGTCCCTTGAGCGGGAGGGTCTCGAGCAGTACCTC. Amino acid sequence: CASRSLEREGLEQYL.

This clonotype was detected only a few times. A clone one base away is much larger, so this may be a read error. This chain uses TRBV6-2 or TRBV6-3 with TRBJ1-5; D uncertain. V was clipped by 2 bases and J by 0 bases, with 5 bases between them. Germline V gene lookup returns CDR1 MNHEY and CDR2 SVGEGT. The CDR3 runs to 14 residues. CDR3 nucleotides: TGTGCCAGCAGTTACCCGGGTAGCAATCAGCCCCAGCATTTT. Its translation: CASSYPGSNQPQHF.

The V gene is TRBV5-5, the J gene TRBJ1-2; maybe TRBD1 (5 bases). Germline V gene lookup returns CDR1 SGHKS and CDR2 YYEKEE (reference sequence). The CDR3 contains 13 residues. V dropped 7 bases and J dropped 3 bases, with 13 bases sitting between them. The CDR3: CASGPGTDYGYTF. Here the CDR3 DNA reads TGTGCCAGCGGCCCCGGGACTGACTATGGCTACACCTTC. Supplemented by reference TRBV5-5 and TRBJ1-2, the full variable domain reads DAGVTQSPTHLIKTRGQQVTLRCSPISGHKSVSWYQQVLGQGPQFIFQYYEKEERGRGNFPDRFSARQFPNYSSELNVNALLLGDSALYLCASGPGTDYGYTFGSGTRLTVV.

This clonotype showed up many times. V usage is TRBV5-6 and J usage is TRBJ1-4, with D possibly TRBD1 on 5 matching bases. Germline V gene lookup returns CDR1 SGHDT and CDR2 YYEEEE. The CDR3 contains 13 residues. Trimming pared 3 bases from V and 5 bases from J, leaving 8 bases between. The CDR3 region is CASSWDLNEKLFF. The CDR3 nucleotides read TGTGCCAGCAGCTGGGACCTCAATGAAAAACTGTTTTTT.

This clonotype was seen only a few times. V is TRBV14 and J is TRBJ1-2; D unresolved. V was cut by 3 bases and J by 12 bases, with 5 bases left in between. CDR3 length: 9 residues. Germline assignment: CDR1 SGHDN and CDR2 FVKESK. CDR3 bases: TGTGCCAGCAGCCATGGAAACACCTTC. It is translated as CASSHGNTF.

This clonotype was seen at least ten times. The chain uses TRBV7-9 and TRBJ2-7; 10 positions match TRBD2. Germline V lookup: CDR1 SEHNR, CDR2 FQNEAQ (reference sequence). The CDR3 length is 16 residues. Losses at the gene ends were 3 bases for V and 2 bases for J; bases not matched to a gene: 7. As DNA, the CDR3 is TGTGCCAGCAGCTTTAACCTAGCGGGAGCTACCTACGAGCAGTACTTC. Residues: CASSFNLAGATYEQYF.

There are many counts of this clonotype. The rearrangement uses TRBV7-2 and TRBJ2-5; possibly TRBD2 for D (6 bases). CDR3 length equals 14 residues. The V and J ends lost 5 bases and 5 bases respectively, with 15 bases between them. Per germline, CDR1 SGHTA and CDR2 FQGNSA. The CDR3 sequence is CASSTRGRRETQYF. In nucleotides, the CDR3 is TGTGCCAGCAGCACACGAGGGAGGCGGGAGACCCAGTACTTC.

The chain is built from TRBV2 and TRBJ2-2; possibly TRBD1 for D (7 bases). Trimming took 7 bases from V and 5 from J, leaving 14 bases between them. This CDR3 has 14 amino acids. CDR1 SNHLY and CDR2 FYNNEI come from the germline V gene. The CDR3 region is CASNDRAGTGELFF. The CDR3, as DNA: TGTGCCAGCAACGACAGGGCGGGGACCGGGGAGCTGTTTTTT.

The CDR3 region has the DNA TGTGCCAGCAGTCCGGGATGGGACAGGGCTAATGAAAAACTGTTTTTT. Translation gives CASSPGWDRANEKLFF. The J gene is TRBJ1-4, the V gene TRBV6-5, with 9 nucleotides matching TRBD1. Germline V gene sequence: CDR1 MNHEY, CDR2 SVGAGI. The length of the CDR3 is 16 residues. Losses at the gene ends were 5 bases for V and 3 bases for J; bases not matched to a gene: 7.

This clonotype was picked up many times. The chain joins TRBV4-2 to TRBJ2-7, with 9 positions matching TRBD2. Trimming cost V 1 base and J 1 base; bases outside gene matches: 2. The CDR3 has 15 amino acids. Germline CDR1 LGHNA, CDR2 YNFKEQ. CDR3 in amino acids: CASSQGTSESYEQYF. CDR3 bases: TGTGCCAGCAGCCAAGGGACTAGCGAATCCTACGAGCAGTACTTC.

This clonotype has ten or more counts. The CDR3 DNA is TGTGCCAGCAGTGCCAGGGGGGACTCACCCCTCCACTTT. It codes for CASSARGDSPLHF. This chain uses TRBV7-2 with TRBJ1-6; TRBD1 agrees at 7 bases. The CDR3 has 13 amino acids. In germline, CDR1 is SGHTA, CDR2 FQGNSA. Trimming took 6 bases from V and 10 from J; bases not matched to a gene: 6.

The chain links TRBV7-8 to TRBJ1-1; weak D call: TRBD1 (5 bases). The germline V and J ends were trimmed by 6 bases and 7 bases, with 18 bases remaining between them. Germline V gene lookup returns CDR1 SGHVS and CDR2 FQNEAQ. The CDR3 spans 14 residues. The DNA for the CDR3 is TGTGCCAGCAGTCAAATTCAGGGACTTGGTGAAGCTTTCTTT. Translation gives CASSQIQGLGEAFF. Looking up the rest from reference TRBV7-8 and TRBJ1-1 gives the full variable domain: GAGVSQSPRYKVAKRGQDVALRCDPISGHVSLFWYQQALGQGPEFLTYFQNEAQLDKSGLPSDRFFAERPEGSVSTLKIQRTQQEDSAVYLCASSQIQGLGEAFFGQGTRLTVV.

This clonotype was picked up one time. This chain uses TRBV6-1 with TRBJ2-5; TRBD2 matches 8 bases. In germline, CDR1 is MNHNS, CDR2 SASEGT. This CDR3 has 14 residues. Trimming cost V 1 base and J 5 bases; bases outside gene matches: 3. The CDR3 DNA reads TGTGCCAGCAGTGAAGGCGGGGGGTGGGAGACCCAGTACTTC. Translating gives CASSEGGGWETQYF.

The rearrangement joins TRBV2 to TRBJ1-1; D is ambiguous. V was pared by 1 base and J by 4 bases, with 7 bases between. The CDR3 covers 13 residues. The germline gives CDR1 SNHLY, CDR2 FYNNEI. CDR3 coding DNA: TGTGCCAGCAGTGAAGTCTCATCCACTGAAGCTTTCTTT. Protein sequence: CASSEVSSTEAFF.